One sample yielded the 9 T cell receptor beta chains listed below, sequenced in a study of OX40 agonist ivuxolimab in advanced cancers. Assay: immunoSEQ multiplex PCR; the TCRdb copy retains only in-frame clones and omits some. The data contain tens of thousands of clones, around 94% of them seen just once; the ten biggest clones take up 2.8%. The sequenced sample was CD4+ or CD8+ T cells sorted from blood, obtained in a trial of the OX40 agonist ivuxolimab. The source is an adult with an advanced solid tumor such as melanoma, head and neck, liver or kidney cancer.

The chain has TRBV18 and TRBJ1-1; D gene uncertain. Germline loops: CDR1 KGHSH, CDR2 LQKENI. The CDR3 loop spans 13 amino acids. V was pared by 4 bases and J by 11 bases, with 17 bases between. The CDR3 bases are TGTGCCAGCTCACTTTCGGACCCTCGGGTGGCTTTCTTT. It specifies CASSLSDPRVAFF.

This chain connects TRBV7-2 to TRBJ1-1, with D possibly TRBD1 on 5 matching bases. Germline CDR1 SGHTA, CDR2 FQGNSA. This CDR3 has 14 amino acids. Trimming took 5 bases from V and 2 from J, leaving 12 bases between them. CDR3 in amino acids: CASSTRQTNTEAFF. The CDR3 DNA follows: TGTGCCAGCAGCACCAGACAGACAAACACTGAAGCTTTCTTT.

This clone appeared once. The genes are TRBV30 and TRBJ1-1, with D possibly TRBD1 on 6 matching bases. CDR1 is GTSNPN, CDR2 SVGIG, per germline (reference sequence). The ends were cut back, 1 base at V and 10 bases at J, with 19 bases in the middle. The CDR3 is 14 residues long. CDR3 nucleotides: TGTGCCTGGAGTGCCGATCGAGGGGGGAACGTAGCTTTCTTT. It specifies CAWSADRGGNVAFF.

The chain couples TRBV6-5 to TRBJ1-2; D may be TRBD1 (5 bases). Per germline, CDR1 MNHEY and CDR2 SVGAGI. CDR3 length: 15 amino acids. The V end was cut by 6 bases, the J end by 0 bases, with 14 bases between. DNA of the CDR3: TGTGCCAGCAGACTCGACAGCACCGCTAACTATGGCTACACCTTC. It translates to CASRLDSTANYGYTF.

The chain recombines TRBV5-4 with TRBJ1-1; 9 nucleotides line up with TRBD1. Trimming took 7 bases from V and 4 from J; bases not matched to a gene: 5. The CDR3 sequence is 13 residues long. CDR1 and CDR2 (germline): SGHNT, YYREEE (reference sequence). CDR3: CASAGTGPTEAFF. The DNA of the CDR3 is TGTGCCAGCGCCGGGACAGGGCCCACTGAAGCTTTCTTT.

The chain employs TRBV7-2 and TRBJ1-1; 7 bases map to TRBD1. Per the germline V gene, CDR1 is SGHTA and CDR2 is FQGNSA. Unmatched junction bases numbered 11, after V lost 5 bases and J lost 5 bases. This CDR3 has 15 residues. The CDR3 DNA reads TGTGCCAGCAGCCCAGAGCCGACAGGGTCGACTGAAGCTTTCTTT. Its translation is CASSPEPTGSTEAFF.

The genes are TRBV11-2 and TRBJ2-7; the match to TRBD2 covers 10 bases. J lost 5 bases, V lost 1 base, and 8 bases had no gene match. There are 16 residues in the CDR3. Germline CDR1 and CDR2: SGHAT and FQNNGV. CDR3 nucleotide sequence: TGTGCCAGCAGCTTAGGATCTAGCGGGAGTTTCCACGAGCAGTACTTC. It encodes CASSLGSSGSFHEQYF.

CDR3 nucleotide sequence: TGTGCCAGCAGTGGGAGGATCGGGAAGGCAGGGGAGCAGTTCTTC. Amino acids: CASSGRIGKAGEQFF. The rearrangement uses TRBV6-5 and TRBJ2-1; D might be TRBD2 (6 bases). This CDR3 has 15 amino acids. Germline V gene data show CDR1 as MNHEY and CDR2 as SVGAGI. The germline V and J ends were trimmed by 5 bases and 10 bases, with 21 bases remaining between them.

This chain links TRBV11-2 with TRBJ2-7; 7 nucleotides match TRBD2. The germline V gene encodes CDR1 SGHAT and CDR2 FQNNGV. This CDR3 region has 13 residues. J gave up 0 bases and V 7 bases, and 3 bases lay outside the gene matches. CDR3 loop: CASTGTTSYEQYF. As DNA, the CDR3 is TGTGCCAGCACCGGGACTACCTCCTACGAGCAGTACTTC.